This paragraph reports one T cell receptor beta chain. Its specificity is not known. Assay: immunoSEQ multiplex PCR; the TCRdb copy retains only in-frame clones and omits some. The sample lists approximately 100,000 clones, 90% to 95% occurring once. The sample belongs to a study of siplizumab effects on memory and regulatory T cells. General study results and limits: Apparently key alloresponse contributors, naive T cells also seemed more diverse than memory cells.

This CDR3 is built from 19 residues. Trimming took off 4 bases at V and 2 bases at J, with 26 bases between the two ends. The germline V gene has CDR1 SGHDN and CDR2 FVKESK. Input material: non-Treg CD4+ T cells sorted from blood. The rearrangement joins TRBV14 to TRBJ1-2; tentatively, D is TRBD1 (5 bases). The sequence came from a human donor in good health. CDR3 DNA sequence: TGTGCCAGCAGCCTCATCCTGTGGGACGGGAGGGCGGCAAACTATGGCTACACCTTC. Translated: CASSLILWDGRAANYGYTF.